This TCR beta chain was found in a study of CD8 T cells in ankylosing spondylitis. Notes on the study in general: Ankylosing spondylitis blood seemed to carry a telltale TCR beta motif made of fewer than ten highly homologous variants. Relatively rare in peripheral blood, disease-linked clones were also CD8+. Some motif variants had been reported before (in reactive arthritis synovial fluid and blood). According to the report, clones linked to the disease were significantly enriched in matched synovial fluid samples taken from ankylosing spondylitis patients.

The CDR3 contains 13 residues. Between the trimmed V and J ends, which lost 5 bases and 6 bases, there was a span of 16 bases. CDR1 is DFQATT and CDR2 is SNEGSKA in the germline V gene (reference sequence). Construction of TCR beta libraries was performed using quantitative 5'-RACE with molecular barcodes. TCRdb re-called the 5' RACE reads with MiXCR, one entry per CDR3 protein. The repertoire has about 540,000 distinct CDR3 sequences, 10% to 15% of them found once; the top ten carry approximately 6.2%. Note on this clonotype: Its antigen is as yet unknown.

The rearrangement links TRBV20-1 to TRBJ2-5, with a tentative D call TRBD1 (5 bases). The sequenced material came from blood, either unsorted or a sorted T cell fraction (not recorded which). The TCR was taken from a male donor with ankylosing spondylitis. The chain's CDR3 is CSAGSGMRKTQYF. In DNA form, the CDR3 reads TGCAGTGCTGGTTCAGGGATGAGAAAGACCCAGTACTTC.